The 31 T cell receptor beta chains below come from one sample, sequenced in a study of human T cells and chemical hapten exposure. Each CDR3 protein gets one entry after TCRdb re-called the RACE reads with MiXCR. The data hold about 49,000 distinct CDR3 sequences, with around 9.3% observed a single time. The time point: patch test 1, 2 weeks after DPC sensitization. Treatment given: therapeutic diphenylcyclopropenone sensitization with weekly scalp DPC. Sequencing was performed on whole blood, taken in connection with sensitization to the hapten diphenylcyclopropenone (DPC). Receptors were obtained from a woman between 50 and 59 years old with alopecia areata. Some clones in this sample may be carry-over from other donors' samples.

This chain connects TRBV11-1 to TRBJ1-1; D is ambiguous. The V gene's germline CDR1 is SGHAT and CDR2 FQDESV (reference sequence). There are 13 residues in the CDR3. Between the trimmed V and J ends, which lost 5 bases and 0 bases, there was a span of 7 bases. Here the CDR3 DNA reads TGTGCCAGCAGCGTCGAGTTGAACACTGAAGCTTTCTTT. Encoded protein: CASSVELNTEAFF.

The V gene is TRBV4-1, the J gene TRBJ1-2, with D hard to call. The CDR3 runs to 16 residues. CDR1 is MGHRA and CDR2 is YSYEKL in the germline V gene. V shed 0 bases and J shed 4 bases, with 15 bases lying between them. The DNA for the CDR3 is TGCGCCAGCAGCCAAGATCCGGGCGGCACAATCTATGGCTACACCTTC. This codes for CASSQDPGGTIYGYTF.

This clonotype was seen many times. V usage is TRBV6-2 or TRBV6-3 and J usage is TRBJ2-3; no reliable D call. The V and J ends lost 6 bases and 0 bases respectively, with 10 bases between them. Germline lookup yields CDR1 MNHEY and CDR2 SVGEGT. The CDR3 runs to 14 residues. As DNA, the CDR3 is TGTGCCAGCAGCCAGCTCCCTAGCACAGATACGCAGTATTTT. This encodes CASSQLPSTDTQYF.

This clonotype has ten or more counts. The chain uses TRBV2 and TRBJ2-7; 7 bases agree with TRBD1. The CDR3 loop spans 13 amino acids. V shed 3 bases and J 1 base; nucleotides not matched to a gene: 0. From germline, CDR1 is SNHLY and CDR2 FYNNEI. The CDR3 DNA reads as TGTGCCAGCAGTGAGGGACAGTCCTACGAGCAGTACTTC. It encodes CASSEGQSYEQYF.

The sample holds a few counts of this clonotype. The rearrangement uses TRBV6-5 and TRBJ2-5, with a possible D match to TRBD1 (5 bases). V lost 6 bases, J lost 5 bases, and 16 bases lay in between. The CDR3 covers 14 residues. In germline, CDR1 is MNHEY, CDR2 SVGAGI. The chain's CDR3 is CASRVPGKGETQYF. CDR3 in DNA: TGTGCCAGCAGAGTACCAGGGAAGGGGGAGACCCAGTACTTC.

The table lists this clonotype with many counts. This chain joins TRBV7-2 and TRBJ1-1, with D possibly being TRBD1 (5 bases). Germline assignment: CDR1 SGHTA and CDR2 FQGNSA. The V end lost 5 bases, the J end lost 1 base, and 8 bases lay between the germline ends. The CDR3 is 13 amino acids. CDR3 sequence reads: CASSPGQNTEAFF. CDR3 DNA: TGTGCCAGCAGCCCAGGACAGAACACTGAAGCTTTCTTT.

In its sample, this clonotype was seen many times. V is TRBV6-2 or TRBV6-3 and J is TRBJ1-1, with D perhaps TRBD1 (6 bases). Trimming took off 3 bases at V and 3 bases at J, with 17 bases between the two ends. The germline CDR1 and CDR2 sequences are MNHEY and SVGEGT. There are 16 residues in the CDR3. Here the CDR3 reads CASSYVGRGRDTEAFF. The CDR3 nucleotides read TGTGCCAGCAGTTATGTCGGCAGGGGAAGAGACACTGAAGCTTTCTTT.

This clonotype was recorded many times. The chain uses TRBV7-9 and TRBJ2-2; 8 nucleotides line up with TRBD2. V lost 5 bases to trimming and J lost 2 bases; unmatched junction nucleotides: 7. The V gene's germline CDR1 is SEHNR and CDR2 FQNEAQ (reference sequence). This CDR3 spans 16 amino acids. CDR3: CASSPRRGANTGELFF. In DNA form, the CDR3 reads TGTGCCAGCAGCCCCCGGCGGGGGGCAAACACCGGGGAGCTGTTTTTT. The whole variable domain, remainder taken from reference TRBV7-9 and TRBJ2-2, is DTGVSQNPRHKITKRGQNVTFRCDPISEHNRLYWYRQTLGQGPEFLTYFQNEAQLEKSRLLSDRFSAERPKGSFSTLEIQRTEQGDSAMYLCASSPRRGANTGELFFGEGSRLTVL.

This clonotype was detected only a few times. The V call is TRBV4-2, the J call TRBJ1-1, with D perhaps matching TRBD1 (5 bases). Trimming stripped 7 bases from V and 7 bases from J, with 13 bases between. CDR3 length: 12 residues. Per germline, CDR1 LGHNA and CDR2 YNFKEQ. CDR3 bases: TGTGCCAGCACCAACGGGGCAAATGAAGCTTTCTTT. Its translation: CASTNGANEAFF.

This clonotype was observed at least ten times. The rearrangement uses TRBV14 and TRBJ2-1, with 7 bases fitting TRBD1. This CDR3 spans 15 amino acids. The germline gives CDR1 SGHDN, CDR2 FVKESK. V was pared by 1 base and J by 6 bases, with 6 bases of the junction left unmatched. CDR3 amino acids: CASSQGQGRFNEQFF. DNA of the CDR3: TGTGCCAGCAGCCAAGGACAGGGAAGGTTCAATGAGCAGTTCTTC.

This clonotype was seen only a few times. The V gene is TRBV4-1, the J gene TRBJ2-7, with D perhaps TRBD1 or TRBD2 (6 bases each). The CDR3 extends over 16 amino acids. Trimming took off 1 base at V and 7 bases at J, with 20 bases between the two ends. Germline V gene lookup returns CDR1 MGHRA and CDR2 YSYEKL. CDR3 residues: CASSQALGGSAGEQYF. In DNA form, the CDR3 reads TGCGCCAGCAGCCAAGCCCTAGGGGGATCCGCGGGGGAGCAGTACTTC.

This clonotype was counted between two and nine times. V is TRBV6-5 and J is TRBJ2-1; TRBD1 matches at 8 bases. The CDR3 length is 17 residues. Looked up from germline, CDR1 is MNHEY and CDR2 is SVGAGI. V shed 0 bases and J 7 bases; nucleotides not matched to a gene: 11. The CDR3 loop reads CASSYSIGQGAPNEQFF. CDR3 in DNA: TGTGCCAGCAGTTACTCGATCGGCCAGGGGGCGCCGAATGAGCAGTTCTTC.

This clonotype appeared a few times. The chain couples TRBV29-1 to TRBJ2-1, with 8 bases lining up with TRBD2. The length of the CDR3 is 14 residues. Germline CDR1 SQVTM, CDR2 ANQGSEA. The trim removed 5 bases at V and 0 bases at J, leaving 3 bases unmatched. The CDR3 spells CSVSLAGSYNEQFF. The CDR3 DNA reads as TGCAGCGTTAGTCTAGCGGGCTCCTACAATGAGCAGTTCTTC.

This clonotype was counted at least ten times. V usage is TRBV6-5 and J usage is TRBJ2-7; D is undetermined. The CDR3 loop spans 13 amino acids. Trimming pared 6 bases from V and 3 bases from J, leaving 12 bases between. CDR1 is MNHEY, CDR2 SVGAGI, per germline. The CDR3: CASSAVRGYEQYF. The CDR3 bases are TGTGCCAGCAGCGCTGTGCGAGGCTACGAGCAGTACTTC.

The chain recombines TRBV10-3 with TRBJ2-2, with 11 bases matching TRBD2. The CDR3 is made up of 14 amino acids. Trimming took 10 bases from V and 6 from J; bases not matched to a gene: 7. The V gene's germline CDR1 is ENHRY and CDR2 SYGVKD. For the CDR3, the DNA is TGTGCCACCCAACTAGCGGGAGACTCCGGGGAGCTGTTTTTT. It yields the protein CATQLAGDSGELFF.

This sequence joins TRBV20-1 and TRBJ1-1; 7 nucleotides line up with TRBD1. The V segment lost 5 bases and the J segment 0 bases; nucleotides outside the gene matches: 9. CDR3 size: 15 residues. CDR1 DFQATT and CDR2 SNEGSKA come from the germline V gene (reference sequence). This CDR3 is CSAPDYRGMNTEAFF. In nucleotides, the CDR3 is TGCAGTGCTCCGGATTACAGGGGAATGAACACTGAAGCTTTCTTT.

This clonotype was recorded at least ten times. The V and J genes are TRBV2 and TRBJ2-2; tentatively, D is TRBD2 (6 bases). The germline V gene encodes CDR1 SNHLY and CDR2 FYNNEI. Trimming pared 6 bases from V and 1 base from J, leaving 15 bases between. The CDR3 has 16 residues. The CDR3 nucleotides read TGTGCCAGCAGCCCCCCACTAGCCCAGAACACCGGGGAGCTGTTTTTT. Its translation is CASSPPLAQNTGELFF.

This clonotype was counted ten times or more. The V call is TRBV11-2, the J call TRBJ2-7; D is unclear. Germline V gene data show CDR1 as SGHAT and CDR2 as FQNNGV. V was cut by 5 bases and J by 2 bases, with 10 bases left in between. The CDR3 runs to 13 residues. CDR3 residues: CASSPLQPYEQYF. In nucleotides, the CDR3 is TGTGCCAGCAGCCCCCTCCAACCCTACGAGCAGTACTTC.

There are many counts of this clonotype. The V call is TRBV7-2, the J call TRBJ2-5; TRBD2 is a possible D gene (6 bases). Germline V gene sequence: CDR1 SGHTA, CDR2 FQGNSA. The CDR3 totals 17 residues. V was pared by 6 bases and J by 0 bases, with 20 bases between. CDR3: CASSMPRDSPYQETQYF. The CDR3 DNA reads TGTGCCAGCAGTATGCCCCGGGACTCCCCGTACCAAGAGACCCAGTACTTC.

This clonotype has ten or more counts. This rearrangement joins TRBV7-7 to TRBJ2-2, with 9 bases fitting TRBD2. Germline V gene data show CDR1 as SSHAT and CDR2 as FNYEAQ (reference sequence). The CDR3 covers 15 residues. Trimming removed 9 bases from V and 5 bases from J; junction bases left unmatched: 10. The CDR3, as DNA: TGTGCCAGTGGTTCATCCAGCGGGAGGACCGGGGAGCTGTTTTTT. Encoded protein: CASGSSSGRTGELFF.

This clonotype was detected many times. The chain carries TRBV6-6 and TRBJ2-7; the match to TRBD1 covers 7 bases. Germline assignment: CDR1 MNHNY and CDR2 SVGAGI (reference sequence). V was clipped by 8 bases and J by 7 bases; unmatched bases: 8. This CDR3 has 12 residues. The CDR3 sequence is CASRTGAEEQYF. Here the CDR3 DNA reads TGTGCCAGCCGAACAGGGGCGGAAGAGCAGTACTTC.

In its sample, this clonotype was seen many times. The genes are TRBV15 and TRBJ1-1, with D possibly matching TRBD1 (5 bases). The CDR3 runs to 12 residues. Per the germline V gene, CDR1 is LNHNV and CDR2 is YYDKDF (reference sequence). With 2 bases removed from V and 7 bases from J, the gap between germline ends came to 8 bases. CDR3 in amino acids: CATSRNRNEAFF. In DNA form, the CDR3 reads TGTGCCACCAGCAGAAACAGGAATGAAGCTTTCTTT.

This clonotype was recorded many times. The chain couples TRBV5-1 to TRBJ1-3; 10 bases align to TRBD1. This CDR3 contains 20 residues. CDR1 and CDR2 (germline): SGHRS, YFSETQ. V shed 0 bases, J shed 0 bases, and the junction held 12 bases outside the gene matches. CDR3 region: CASSLAPGQGTRYSGNTIYF. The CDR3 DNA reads TGCGCCAGCAGCTTGGCGCCGGGACAGGGGACAAGATACTCTGGAAACACCATATATTTT.

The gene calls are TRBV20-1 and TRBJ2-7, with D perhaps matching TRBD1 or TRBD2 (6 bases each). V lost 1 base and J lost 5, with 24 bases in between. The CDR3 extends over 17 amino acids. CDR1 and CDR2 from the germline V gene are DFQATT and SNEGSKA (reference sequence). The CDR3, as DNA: TGCAGTGCTAGAGCGGGGGATCAGGGGTCCTACCCCCACGAGCAGTACTTC. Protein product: CSARAGDQGSYPHEQYF.

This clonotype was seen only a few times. The CDR3, as DNA: TGTGCCAGCTCCCAGTGGGGGGAAGATTCACCCCTCCACTTT. Protein product: CASSQWGEDSPLHF. This chain connects TRBV3-1 to TRBJ1-6; weak D call: TRBD1 (5 bases). Per germline, CDR1 LGHDT and CDR2 YNNKEL (reference sequence). Deletions cut 8 bases from V and 8 bases from J, with 16 bases between. The CDR3 loop spans 14 amino acids.

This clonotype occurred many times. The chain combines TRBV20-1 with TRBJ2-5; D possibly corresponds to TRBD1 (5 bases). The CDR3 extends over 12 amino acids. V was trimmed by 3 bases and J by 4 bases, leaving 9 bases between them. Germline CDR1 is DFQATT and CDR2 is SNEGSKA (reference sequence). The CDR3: CSARGQAETQYF. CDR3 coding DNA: TGCAGTGCTAGGGGGCAGGCAGAGACCCAGTACTTC.

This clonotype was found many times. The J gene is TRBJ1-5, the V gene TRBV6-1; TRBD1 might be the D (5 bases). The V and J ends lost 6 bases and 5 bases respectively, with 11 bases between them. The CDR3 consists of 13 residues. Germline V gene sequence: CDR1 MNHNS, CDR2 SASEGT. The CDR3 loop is CASREGNDQPQHF. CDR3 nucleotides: TGTGCCAGCAGAGAGGGGAATGATCAGCCCCAGCATTTT.

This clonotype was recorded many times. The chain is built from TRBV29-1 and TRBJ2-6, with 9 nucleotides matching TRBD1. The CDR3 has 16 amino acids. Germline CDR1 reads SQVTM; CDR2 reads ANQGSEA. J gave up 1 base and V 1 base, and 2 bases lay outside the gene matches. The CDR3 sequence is CSVEGDRESGANVLTF. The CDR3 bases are TGCAGCGTTGAAGGGGACAGGGAATCTGGGGCCAACGTCCTGACTTTC.

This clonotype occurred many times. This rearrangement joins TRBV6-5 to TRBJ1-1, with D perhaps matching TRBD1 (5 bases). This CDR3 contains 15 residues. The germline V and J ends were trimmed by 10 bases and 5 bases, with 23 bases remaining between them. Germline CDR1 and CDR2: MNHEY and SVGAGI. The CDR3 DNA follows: TGTGCCACCAATCCCCCTCGGGGGGAGGGAACTGAAGCTTTCTTT. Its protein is CATNPPRGEGTEAFF.

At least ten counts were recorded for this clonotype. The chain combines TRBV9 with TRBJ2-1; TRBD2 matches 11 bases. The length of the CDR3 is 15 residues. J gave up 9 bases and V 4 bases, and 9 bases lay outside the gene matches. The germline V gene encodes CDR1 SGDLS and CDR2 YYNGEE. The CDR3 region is CASSIPSGRSTEQFF. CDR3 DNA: TGTGCCAGCAGCATCCCTAGCGGGAGGTCCACTGAGCAGTTCTTC.

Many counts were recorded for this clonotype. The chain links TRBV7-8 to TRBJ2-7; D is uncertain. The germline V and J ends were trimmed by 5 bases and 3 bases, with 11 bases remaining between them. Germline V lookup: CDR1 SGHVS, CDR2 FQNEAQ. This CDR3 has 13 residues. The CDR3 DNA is TGTGCCAGCAGCCTACTGACCGGCTACGAGCAGTACTTC. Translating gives CASSLLTGYEQYF.